Listed below are T cell receptor beta chains from one sample, sequenced in a study of vaccination effects on CD4 cells after COVID-19. Libraries were prepared by immunoSEQ multiplex PCR; TCRdb keeps only in-frame clonotypes and omits some of them. The data show tens of thousands of clones, around 67% seen once. These receptors' antigens are unknown. The sample here was CD4+ T cells from PBMCs cultured without peptide, taken before COVID-19 vaccination. These TCRs come from a human donor who received a COVID-19 vaccine. Both conserved end residues are part of each CDR3.

v_call cdr3_aa
TRBV6-5 CASSYVGGETEAFF
TRBV30 CAWSGGLSGVGTLHF
TRBV19 CASRVLEENIQYF
TRBV19 CASSKWATEGDEQFF
TRBV10-3 CASGKEGQGSEAFF
TRBV30 CARQQLTNYGYTF
TRBV7-9 CASSLDLGVQTQYF
TRBV30 CAWSVPMGKLFF
TRBV3-1/TRBV3-2 CASSQGTGESPLHF
TRBV11-2 CASSLSLFGGAGEKLFF
TRBV6-6 CASSYSSGDTEAFF
TRBV7-2 CASSFFPTDTQYF
TRBV9 CASSVAGTSTDTQYF
TRBV19 CASSIMGEGLGNTIYF
TRBV30 CAWRRQGADGYTF
TRBV7-7 CASSPVVSGGEQYF
TRBV5-1 CASSLEYGENGYTF
TRBV13 CASSLGTNAGELFF
TRBV7-7 CASSVGRVVGKETQYF
TRBV3-1/TRBV3-2 CASSQEDRAHGYTF
TRBV7-2 CASSLPGHNYGYTF
TRBV11-2 CASSFQGRSGELFF
TRBV10-3 CAISPRGSPTGELFF
TRBV11-2 CASTRSTDTQYF
TRBV3-1/TRBV3-2 CASSHQTPSPDTQYF
TRBV2 CASIRDLRGNQPQHF
TRBV18 CASSPDLAGTNYNEQFF
TRBV24-1 CATSVSGSVQPQHF
TRBV4-1 CASSQDERTPYEQYF
TRBV6-1 CASSEASGAGADTQYF
TRBV28 CASSLLAGTYEQYF
TRBV5-1 CASSSGGGGVETQYF
TRBV18 CASLPHGAGEQYF
TRBV11-2 CASSSPTGYQGGYTF
TRBV19 CASSITGGLAGANNEQFF
TRBV24-1 CATSRGGRDYNEQFF
TRBV6-5 CASSYSTRQASEQYF
TRBV18 CASSPRAGQPQHF
TRBV30 CAWSMGGNQPQHF
TRBV30 CAWSGGAEEQYF
TRBV10-2 CASSGGNLTEAFF
TRBV6-5 CASNVQGRTFF
TRBV7-6 CASSARDPFPGQETQYF
TRBV5-4 CASSLRTSGSFTDTQYF
TRBV5-1 CASSPSSGRAETGIQYF
TRBV3-1/TRBV3-2 CASSPMYRDTEAFF
TRBV7-9 CASSPGTGKKVFSGNTIYF
TRBV10-2 CATIRLAGGSSYEQYF
TRBV27 CASSLVPGGGTEAFF
TRBV6-5 CASSYSGDTSTDTQYF
TRBV6-6 CASSPRPGYEQYF
TRBV6-5 CASNSPTTGYGYTF
TRBV2 CASSGTGTGLTTPLHF
TRBV9 CASSPTGYQETQYF
TRBV19 CASLFADSYNSPLHF
TRBV3-1/TRBV3-2 CASSPGTSIPSGELFF
TRBV7-8 CASSLGAQETQYF
TRBV6-2/TRBV6-3 CASSYRLAGGPNEQFF
TRBV19 CASSIGGALSYGYTF
TRBV5-1 CASSSGGAETQYF